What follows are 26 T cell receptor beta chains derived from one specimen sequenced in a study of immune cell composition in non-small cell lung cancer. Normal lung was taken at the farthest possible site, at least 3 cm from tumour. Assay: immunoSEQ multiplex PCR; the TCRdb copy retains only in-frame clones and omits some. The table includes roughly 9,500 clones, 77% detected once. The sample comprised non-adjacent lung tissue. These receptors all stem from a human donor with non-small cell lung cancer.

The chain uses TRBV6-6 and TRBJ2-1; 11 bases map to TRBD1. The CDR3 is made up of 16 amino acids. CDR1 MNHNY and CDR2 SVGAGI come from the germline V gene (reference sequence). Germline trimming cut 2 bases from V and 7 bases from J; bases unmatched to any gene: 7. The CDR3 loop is CASSYVGQGVGNEQFF. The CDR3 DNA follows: TGTGCCAGCAGTTACGTGGGACAGGGGGTAGGAAATGAGCAGTTCTTC.

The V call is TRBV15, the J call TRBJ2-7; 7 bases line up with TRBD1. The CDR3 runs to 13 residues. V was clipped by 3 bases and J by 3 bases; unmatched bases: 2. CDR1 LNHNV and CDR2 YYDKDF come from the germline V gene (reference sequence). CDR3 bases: TGTGCCACCAGCAGGGACAGGTTCTACGAGCAGTACTTC. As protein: CATSRDRFYEQYF.

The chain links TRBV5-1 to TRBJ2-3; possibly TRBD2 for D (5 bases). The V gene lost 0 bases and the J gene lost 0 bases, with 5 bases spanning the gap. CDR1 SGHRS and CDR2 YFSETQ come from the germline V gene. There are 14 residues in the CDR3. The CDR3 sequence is CASSLGTSTDTQYF. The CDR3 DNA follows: TGCGCCAGCAGCTTGGGGACTAGCACAGATACGCAGTATTTT. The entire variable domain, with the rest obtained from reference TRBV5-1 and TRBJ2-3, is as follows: KAGVTQTPRYLIKTRGQQVTLSCSPISGHRSVSWYQQTPGQGLQFLFEYFSETQRNKGNFPGRFSGRQFSNSRSEMNVSTLELGDSALYLCASSLGTSTDTQYFGPGTRLTVL.

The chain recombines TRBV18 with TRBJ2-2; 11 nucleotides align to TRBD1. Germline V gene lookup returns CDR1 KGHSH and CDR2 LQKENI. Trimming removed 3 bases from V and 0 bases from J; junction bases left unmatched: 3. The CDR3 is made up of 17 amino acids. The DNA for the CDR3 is TGTGCCAGCTCACCGAAGGGACAGGGGGCGAACACCGGGGAGCTGTTTTTT. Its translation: CASSPKGQGANTGELFF.

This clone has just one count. CDR3 sequence (DNA): TGTGCCAGCAGCTTGAACTCAGGATCCAATCAGCCCCAGCATTTT. The encoded protein is CASSLNSGSNQPQHF. The chain links TRBV5-6 to TRBJ1-5; the D is unclear. V lost 1 base, J lost 3 bases, and 11 bases lay in between. Germline-derived CDR1 and CDR2 are SGHDT and YYEEEE. This CDR3 region has 15 residues.

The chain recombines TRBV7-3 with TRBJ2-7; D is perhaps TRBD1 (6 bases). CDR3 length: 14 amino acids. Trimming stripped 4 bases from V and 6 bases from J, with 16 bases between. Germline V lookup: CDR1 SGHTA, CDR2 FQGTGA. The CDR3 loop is CASSSVAGVGEQYF. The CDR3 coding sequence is TGTGCCAGCAGCTCAGTCGCAGGGGTGGGCGAGCAGTACTTC.

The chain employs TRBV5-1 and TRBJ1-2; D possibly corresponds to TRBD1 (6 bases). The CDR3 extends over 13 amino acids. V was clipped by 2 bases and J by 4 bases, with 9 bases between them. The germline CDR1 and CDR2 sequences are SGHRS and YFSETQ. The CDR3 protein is CASSFDRTYGYTF. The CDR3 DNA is TGCGCCAGCAGCTTTGACAGGACCTATGGCTACACCTTC. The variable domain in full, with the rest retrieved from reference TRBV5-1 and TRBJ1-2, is KAGVTQTPRYLIKTRGQQVTLSCSPISGHRSVSWYQQTPGQGLQFLFEYFSETQRNKGNFPGRFSGRQFSNSRSEMNVSTLELGDSALYLCASSFDRTYGYTFGSGTRLTVV.

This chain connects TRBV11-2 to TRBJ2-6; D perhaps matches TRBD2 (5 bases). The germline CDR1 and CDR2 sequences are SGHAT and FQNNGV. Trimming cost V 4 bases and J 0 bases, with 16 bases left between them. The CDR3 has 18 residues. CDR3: CASSSPRDTFSGANVLTF. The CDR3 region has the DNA TGTGCCAGCAGCTCACCCCGGGATACCTTCTCTGGGGCCAACGTCCTGACTTTC.

CDR3 sequence (DNA): TGCGCCAGCAGCTTGGGGGCGGAGGGGTCTGAAGCTTTCTTT. This gives the protein CASSLGAEGSEAFF. The chain carries TRBV5-1 and TRBJ1-1, with a tentative D call TRBD1 (5 bases). The CDR3 length is 14 residues. V was trimmed by 0 bases and J by 6 bases, leaving 12 bases between them. The germline CDR1 and CDR2 sequences are SGHRS and YFSETQ.

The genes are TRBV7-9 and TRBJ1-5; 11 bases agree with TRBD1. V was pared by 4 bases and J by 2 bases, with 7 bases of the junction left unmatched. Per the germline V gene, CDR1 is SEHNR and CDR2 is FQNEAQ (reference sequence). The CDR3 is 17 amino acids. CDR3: CASSSGQGAPGNQPQHF. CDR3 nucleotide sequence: TGTGCCAGCAGCTCCGGACAGGGGGCGCCTGGCAATCAGCCCCAGCATTTT.

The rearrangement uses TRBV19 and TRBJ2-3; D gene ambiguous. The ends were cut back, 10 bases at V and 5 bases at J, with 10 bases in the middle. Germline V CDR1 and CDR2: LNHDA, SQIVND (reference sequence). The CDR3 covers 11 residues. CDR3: CAIQERDTQYF. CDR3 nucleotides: TGTGCCATCCAGGAACGAGATACGCAGTATTTT.

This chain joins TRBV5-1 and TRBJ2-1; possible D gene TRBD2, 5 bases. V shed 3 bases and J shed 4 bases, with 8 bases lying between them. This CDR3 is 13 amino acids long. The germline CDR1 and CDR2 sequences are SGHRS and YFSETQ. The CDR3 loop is CASSYRGYNEQFF. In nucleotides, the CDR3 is TGCGCCAGCAGCTATCGGGGATACAATGAGCAGTTCTTC. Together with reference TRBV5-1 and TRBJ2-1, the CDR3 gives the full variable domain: KAGVTQTPRYLIKTRGQQVTLSCSPISGHRSVSWYQQTPGQGLQFLFEYFSETQRNKGNFPGRFSGRQFSNSRSEMNVSTLELGDSALYLCASSYRGYNEQFFGPGTRLTVL.

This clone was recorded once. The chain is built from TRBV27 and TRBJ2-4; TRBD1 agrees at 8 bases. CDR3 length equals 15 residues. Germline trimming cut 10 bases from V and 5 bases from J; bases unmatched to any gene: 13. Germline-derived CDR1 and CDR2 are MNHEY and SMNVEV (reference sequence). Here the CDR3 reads CATGGAGGGENIQYF. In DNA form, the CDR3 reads TGTGCCACAGGCGGGGCAGGGGGCGGTGAAAACATTCAGTACTTC.

In DNA, the CDR3 is TGTGCCAGCAGCTTAGACCCTCCCCAGGGGGCTCATAATTCACCCCTCCACTTT. It specifies CASSLDPPQGAHNSPLHF. The V call is TRBV7-6, the J call TRBJ1-6, with 8 bases identical to TRBD1. V trimming: 1 base; J trimming: 5 bases; junction bases outside the gene matches: 10. CDR3 size: 18 residues. Germline loops: CDR1 SGHVS, CDR2 FNYEAQ.

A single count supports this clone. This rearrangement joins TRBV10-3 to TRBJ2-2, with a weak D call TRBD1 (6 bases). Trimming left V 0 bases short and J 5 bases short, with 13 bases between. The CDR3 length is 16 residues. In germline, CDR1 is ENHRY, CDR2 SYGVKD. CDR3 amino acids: CAISESTQTGTGELFF. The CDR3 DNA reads TGTGCCATCAGTGAGTCCACTCAGACAGGAACCGGGGAGCTGTTTTTT.

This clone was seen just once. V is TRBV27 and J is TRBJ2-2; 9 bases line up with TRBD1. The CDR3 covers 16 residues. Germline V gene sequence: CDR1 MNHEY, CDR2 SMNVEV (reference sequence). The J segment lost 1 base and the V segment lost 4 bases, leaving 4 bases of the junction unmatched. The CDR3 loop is CASSWKGQGNTGELFF. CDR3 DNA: TGTGCCAGCAGTTGGAAGGGACAGGGGAACACCGGGGAGCTGTTTTTT.

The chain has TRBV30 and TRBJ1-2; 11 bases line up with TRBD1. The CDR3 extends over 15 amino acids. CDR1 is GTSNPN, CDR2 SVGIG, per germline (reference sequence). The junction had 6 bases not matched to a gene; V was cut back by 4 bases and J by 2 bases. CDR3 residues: CAWTGTGGLNYGYTF. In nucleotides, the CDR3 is TGTGCCTGGACCGGGACAGGGGGATTGAACTATGGCTACACCTTC. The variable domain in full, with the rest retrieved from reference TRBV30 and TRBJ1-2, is SQTIHQWPATLVQPVGSPLSLECTVEGTSNPNLYWYRQAAGRGLQLLFYSVGIGQISSEVPQNLSASRPQDRQFILSSKKLLLSDSGFYLCAWTGTGGLNYGYTFGSGTRLTVV.

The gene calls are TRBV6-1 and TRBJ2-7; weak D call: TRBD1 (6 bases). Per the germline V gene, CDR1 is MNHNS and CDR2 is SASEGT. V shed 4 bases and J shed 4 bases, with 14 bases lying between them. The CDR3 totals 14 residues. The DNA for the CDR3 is TGTGCCAGCAGTGGCTCCCACAGGGTGTACGAGCAGTACTTC. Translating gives CASSGSHRVYEQYF.

CDR3 coding DNA: TGTGCCAGCAAGGGGATAGGCAATCAGCCCCAGCATTTT. This sequence encodes CASKGIGNQPQHF. The chain is built from TRBV25-1 and TRBJ1-5; weak D call: TRBD1 (5 bases). Germline V gives CDR1 MGHDK, CDR2 SYGVNS. V was clipped by 7 bases and J by 2 bases, with 9 bases between them. This CDR3 spans 13 amino acids.

The CDR3 region has the DNA TGTGCCAGCAGCTTGGGACAGGTCAATCAGCCCCAGCATTTT. Translating gives CASSLGQVNQPQHF. The chain couples TRBV5-6 to TRBJ1-5; possibly TRBD1 for D (6 bases). The length of the CDR3 is 14 residues. Trimming took 0 bases from V and 3 from J, leaving 7 bases between them. Germline lookup yields CDR1 SGHDT and CDR2 YYEEEE.

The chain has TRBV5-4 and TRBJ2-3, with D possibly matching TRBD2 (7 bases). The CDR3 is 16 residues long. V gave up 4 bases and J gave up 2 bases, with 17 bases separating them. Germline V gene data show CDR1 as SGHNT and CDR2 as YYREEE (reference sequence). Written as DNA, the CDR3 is TGTGCCAGCAGCCGTGGGGGGGCCTTCGACACAGATACGCAGTATTTT. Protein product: CASSRGGAFDTDTQYF.

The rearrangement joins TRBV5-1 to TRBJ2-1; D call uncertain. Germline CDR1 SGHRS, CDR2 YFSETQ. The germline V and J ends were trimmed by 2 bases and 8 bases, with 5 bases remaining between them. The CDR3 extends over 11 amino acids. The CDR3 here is CASSLTDEQFF. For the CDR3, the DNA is TGCGCCAGCAGCTTAACCGATGAGCAGTTCTTC.

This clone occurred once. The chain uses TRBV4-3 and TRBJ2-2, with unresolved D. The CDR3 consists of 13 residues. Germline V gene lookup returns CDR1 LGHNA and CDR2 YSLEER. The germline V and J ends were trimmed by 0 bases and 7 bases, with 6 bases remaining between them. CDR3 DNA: TGCGCCAGCAGCCAAGACTTTCACGGGGAGCTGTTTTTT. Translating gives CASSQDFHGELFF.

The DNA for the CDR3 is TGCAGCGTTGACAAGGGACAGGGGGCCTCCTACGAGCAGTACTTC. Translation gives CSVDKGQGASYEQYF. V gene TRBV29-1 combines with J gene TRBJ2-7; 12 bases match TRBD1. This CDR3 has 15 amino acids. V trimming: 3 bases; J trimming: 0 bases; junction bases outside the gene matches: 3. Germline loops: CDR1 SQVTM, CDR2 ANQGSEA.

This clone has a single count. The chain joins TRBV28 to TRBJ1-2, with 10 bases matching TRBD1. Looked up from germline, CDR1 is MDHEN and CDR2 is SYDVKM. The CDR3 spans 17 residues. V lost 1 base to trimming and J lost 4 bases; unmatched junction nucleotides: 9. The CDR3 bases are TGTGCCAGCAGTTTATCGGTGGCGGGACAGGGGACCTATGGCTACACCTTC. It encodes CASSLSVAGQGTYGYTF.

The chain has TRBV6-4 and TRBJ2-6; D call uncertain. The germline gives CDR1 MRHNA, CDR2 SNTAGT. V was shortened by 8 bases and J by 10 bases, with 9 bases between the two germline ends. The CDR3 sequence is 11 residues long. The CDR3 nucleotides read TGTGCCAGCTGTTTGGGTAACGTCCTGACTTTC. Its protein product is CASCLGNVLTF.